A selection of T cell receptor beta chains follows, all from one sample in a study of human T cells and chemical hapten exposure. Each CDR3 protein gets one entry after TCRdb re-called the RACE reads with MiXCR. The sample yields some 74,000 distinct CDR3 sequences, 13% seen once. Sequences were derived from whole blood, sampled in connection with sensitization to the hapten diphenylcyclopropenone (DPC). These receptors were obtained from a woman aged 45-60 years with alopecia areata. Some clones in this sample may be carry-over from other donors' samples. Each CDR3 is given with its conserved first and last residue. Fields, in order: CDR3 protein, CDR3 DNA, V gene, clone size, J gene, D gene. The D gene is left open where the match is weak. Expanded clones are given a class, and other clones once, few, many or no size at all.

CDR3 protein: CASTSGAGNTIYF
CDR3 DNA: TGTGCCAGCACCTCCGGGGCTGGAAACACCATATATTTT
V gene: TRBV12-3/TRBV12-4
clone size: .
J gene: TRBJ1-3
D gene: .

CDR3 protein: CASNRDSQPQHF
CDR3 DNA: TGTGCCAGCAATAGGGACAGTCAGCCCCAGCATTTT
V gene: TRBV2
clone size: few
J gene: TRBJ1-5
D gene: TRBD1

CDR3 protein: CASSFIGSINQPQHF
CDR3 DNA: TGTGCCAGCAGTTTTATCGGCTCAATCAATCAGCCCCAGCATTTT
V gene: TRBV2
clone size: few
J gene: TRBJ1-5
D gene: .

CDR3 protein: CSVAGERTDTQYF
CDR3 DNA: TGCAGCGTTGCCGGAGAGCGGACAGATACGCAGTATTTT
V gene: TRBV29-1
clone size: many
J gene: TRBJ2-3
D gene: .

CDR3 protein: CASWGSSYNEQFF
CDR3 DNA: TGTGCCAGTTGGGGGAGCTCCTACAATGAGCAGTTCTTC
V gene: TRBV12-3/TRBV12-4
clone size: .
J gene: TRBJ2-1
D gene: .

CDR3 protein: CASSLGLAGGGTGELFF
CDR3 DNA: TGTGCCAGCAGCCTAGGATTAGCGGGAGGCGGCACCGGGGAGCTGTTTTTT
V gene: TRBV7-6
clone size: .
J gene: TRBJ2-2
D gene: TRBD2

CDR3 protein: CSARGGSTSYEQYF
CDR3 DNA: TGCAGTGCTAGAGGCGGGAGCACCTCCTACGAGCAGTACTTC
V gene: TRBV20-1
clone size: few
J gene: TRBJ2-7
D gene: TRBD2

CDR3 protein: CASSPGQDSWTDTQYF
CDR3 DNA: TGTGCCAGCAGCCCGGGCCAAGATAGCTGGACAGATACGCAGTATTTT
V gene: TRBV2
clone size: many
J gene: TRBJ2-3
D gene: .

CDR3 protein: CSASLPGTSGVDTQYF
CDR3 DNA: TGCAGTGCTAGCCTACCCGGGACTAGCGGGGTGGATACGCAGTATTTT
V gene: TRBV20-1
clone size: .
J gene: TRBJ2-3
D gene: TRBD2

CDR3 protein: CASSQSGYEQYF
CDR3 DNA: TGTGCCAGCAGCCAAAGTGGGTACGAGCAGTACTTC
V gene: TRBV7-9
clone size: few
J gene: TRBJ2-7
D gene: .